This T cell receptor beta chain originates from a study of resident and recirculating memory T cells in vitiligo. Findings of the study overall: No unique dominant TCR clone was found in vitiligo lesions.

Libraries were prepared by immunoSEQ multiplex PCR; TCRdb keeps only in-frame clonotypes and omits some of them. The sample carries 39,000 or so clones, over 90% recorded once. A note on this clone: Its target is unknown.

This CDR3 is 13 amino acids long. Germline V lookup: CDR1 GTSNPN, CDR2 SVGIG (reference sequence). After removal of 2 bases from V and 3 bases from J, the junction contained 4 bases not matched to a gene. The rearrangement uses TRBV30 and TRBJ2-7; 7 bases are shared with TRBD1. The clonotype comes from a male donor with vitiligo. The sample comprised blood. This chain's CDR3 is CAWSRGQLYEQYF. The CDR3 nucleotides read TGTGCCTGGAGTAGGGGACAGCTCTACGAGCAGTACTTC.